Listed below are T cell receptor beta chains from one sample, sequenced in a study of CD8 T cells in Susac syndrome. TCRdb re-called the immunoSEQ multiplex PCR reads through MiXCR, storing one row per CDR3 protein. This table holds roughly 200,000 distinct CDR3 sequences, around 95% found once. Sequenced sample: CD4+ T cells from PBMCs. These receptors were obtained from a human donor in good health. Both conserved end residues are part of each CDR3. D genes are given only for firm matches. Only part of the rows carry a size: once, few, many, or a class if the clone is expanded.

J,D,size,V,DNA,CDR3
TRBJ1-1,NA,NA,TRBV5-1,TGCGCCAGCAGCCGGGACACCTTTGACGGCACTGAAGCTTTCTTT,CASSRDTFDGTEAFF
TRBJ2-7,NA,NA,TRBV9,TGTGCCAGCACCCGGGGCGGACAAGACGAGCAGTACTTC,CASTRGGQDEQYF
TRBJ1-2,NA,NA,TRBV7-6,TGTGCCAGCAGCAATGGCTACAGGGCCTATGGCTACACCTTC,CASSNGYRAYGYTF
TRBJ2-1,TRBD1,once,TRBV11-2,TGTGCCAGCAGCTCAAACAGGGGGCGCGGTGAGCAGTTCTTC,CASSSNRGRGEQFF
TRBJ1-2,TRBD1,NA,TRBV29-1,TGCAGCGTTGAAGGGGACAGATTTTTTGGTGGCTACACCTTC,CSVEGDRFFGGYTF
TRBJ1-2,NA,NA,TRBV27,TGTGCCAGGGTAACAGGGTACTGCTATGGCTACACCTTC,CARVTGYCYGYTF
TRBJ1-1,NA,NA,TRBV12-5,TGTGCTAGTGGTTTGGGGTACACTGAAGCTTTCTTT,CASGLGYTEAFF
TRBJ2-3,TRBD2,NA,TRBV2,TGTGCCAGCAGGAAGGCTAGCGGGAGGACAGATACGCAGTATTTT,CASRKASGRTDTQYF
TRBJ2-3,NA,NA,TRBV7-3,TGTGCCAGCAGCCCAGGATTGGTGTCCACAGATACGCAGTATTTT,CASSPGLVSTDTQYF
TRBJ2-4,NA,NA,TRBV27,TGTGCCAGCAGTCAAGGACAGTCAGACATTCAGTACTTC,CASSQGQSDIQYF
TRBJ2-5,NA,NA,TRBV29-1,TGCAGCGTGGCCTATTCGGGTCACCAAGAGACCCAGTACTTC,CSVAYSGHQETQYF
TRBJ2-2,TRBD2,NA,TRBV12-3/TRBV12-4,TGTGCCCAGGCGGGAGTTGGCGGGGAGCTGTTTTTT,CAQAGVGGELFF
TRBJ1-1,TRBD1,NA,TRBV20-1,TGCAGTGCTGGAGACAGGGGGGGCACTGAAGCTTTCTTT,CSAGDRGGTEAFF
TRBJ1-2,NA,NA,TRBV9,TGTGCCAGCAGCGTAGGGAAGGGCTACACCTTC,CASSVGKGYTF
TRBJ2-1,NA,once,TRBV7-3,TGTGCCAGCAGCTCTACTGCCGGTGAGCAGTTCTTC,CASSSTAGEQFF
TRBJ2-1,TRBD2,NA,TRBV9,TGTGCCAGCTCCTGGGGCGGGAGGGACAATGAGCAGTTCTTC,CASSWGGRDNEQFF
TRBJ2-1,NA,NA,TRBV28,TGTGCCAGCAGTACTCTGGACTTGGGCAATGAGCAGTTCTTC,CASSTLDLGNEQFF
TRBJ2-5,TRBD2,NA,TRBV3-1,TGTGCCAGCAGCCAAGACCTCGGACTAGCGTCTCCGTACTTC,CASSQDLGLASPYF